This T cell receptor beta chain originates from a study of cytomegalovirus exposure and HLA in healthy donors. The overall study: Falling in the Caucasian-associated ancestry cluster were about 83% of about 400 genotyped donors. Study-level findings and limits: Differences between HLA loci emerged in a later analysis of TCR association rates, with DRB1 most and HLA-C fewest. For most TCR sequences rarity was the rule, although some public TCRs occurred in many donors. The authors judged a highly shared variant cluster likely a sequencing artifact.

Trimming removed 1 base at V and 5 bases at J, with 8 bases between. The CDR3 covers 13 residues. Germline V gene data show CDR1 as SEHNR and CDR2 as FQNEAQ (reference sequence). The PCR contained 60 Vbeta and 13 Jbeta primers. Clones were read by immunoSEQ multiplex PCR, and TCRdb kept only the in-frame ones, dropping some. In the table there are some 130,000 clones, more than 65% of which are singletons. To note about this clone: The antigen is undetermined.

The TCR originated in a man between 50 and 59 years old in good health and CMV-seronegative. This chain connects TRBV7-9 to TRBJ1-1; D uncertain. The sample consisted of PBMCs. The CDR3 DNA is TGTGCCAGCAGCTTAGTCGTGCGGACTGAAGCTTTCTTT. Encoded protein: CASSLVVRTEAFF.